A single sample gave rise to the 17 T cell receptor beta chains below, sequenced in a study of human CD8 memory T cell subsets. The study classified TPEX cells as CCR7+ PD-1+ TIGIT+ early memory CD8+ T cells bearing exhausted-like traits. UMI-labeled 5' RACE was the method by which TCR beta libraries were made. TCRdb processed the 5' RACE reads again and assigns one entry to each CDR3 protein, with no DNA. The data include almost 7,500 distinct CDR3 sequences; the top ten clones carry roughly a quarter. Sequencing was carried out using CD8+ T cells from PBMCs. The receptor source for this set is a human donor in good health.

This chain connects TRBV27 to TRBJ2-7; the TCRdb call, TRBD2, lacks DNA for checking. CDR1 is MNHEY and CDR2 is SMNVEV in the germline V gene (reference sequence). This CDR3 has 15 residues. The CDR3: CASSPRTSGTYEQYF.

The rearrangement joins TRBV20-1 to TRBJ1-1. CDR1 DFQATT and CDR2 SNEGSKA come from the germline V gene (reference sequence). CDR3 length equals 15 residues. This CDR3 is CSARKVRRRGAEAFF.

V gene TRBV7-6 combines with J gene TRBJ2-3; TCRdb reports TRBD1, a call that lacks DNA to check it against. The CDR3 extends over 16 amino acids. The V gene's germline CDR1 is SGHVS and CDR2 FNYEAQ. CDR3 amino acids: CASSLGPGRTTDTQYF.

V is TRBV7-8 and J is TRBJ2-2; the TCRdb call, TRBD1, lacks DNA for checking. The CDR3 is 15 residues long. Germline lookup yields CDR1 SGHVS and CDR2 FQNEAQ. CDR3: CASSFVDRVTGELFF. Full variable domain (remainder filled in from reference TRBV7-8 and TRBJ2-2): GAGVSQSPRYKVAKRGQDVALRCDPISGHVSLFWYQQALGQGPEFLTYFQNEAQLDKSGLPSDRFFAERPEGSVSTLKIQRTQQEDSAVYLCASSFVDRVTGELFFGEGSRLTVL.

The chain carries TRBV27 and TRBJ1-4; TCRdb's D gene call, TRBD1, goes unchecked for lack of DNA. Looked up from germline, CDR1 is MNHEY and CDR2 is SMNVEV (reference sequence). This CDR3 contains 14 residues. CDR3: CASKPGQDNEKLFF.

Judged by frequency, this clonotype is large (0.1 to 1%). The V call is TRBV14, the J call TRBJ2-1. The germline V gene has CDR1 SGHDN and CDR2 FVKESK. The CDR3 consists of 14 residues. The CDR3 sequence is CASSQGGDNNEQFF.

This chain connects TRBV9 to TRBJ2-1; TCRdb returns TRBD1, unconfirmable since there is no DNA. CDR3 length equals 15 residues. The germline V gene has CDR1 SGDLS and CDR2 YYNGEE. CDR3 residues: CASSVSGGASGEQFF.

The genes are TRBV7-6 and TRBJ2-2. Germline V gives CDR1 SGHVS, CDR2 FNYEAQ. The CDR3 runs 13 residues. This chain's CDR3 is CASSPLITGELFF.

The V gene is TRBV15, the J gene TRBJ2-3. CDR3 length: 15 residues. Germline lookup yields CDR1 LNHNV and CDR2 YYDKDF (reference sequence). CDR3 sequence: CATSRVPRSTDTQYF.

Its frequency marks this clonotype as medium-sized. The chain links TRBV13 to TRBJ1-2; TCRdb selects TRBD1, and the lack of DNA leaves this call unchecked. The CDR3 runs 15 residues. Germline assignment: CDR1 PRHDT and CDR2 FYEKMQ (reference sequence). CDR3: CASSFRDRGLMGYTF.

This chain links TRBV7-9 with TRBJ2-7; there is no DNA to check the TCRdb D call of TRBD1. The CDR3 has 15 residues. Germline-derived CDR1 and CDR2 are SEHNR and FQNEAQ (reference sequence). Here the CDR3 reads CASSFNRGSPYEQYF.

Here the CDR3 reads CASSVEGAGPQHF. This chain joins TRBV9 and TRBJ1-5; the TCRdb call, TRBD1, lacks DNA for checking. Germline CDR1 SGDLS, CDR2 YYNGEE. The CDR3 contains 13 residues.

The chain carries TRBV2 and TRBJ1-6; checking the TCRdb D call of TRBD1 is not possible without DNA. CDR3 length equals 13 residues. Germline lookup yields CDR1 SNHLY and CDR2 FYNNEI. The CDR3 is CATETGYNSPLHF.

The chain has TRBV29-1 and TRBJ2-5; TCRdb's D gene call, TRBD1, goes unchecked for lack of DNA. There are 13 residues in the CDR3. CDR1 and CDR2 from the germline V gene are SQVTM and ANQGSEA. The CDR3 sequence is CSVYTGGQETQYF.

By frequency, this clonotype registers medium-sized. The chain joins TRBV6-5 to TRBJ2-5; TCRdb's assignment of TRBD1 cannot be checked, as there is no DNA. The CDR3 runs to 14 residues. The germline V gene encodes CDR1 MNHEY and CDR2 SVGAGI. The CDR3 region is CASTSQGIQETQYF.

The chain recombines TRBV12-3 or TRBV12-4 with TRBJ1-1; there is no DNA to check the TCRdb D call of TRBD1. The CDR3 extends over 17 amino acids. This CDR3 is CASSFSARQGGNTEAFF.

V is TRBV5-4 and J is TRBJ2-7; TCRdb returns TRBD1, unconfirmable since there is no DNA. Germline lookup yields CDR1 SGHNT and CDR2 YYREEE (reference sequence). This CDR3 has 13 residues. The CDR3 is CASSTGQDYEQYF.